This T cell receptor (beta chain) was obtained from a study of shared clonotypes between healthy human individuals. For the study at large: Three plates were used per donor for CD4 naive, three for CD4 memory, two for CD8 naive and one for CD8 memory.

The assay was immunoSEQ multiplex PCR, and TCRdb's table has in-frame clones only and misses some. The sample consists of 170,000 or so clones, approximately 62% of them appearing once. V gave up 3 bases and J gave up 2 bases, with 10 bases separating them. The CDR3 spans 14 residues. Germline V gives CDR1 SGHTA, CDR2 FQGTGA. The material sequenced was memory CD4+ T cells sorted from blood. Subset denoted: CD45RA-negative fraction. The TCR originated in a man aged 25-45 years in good health. The chain carries TRBV7-3 and TRBJ1-2; D may be TRBD1 (5 bases). DNA for the CDR3: TGTGCCAGCAGCTTGGGACCGTCGAACTATGGCTACACCTTC. Translated, it gives CASSLGPSNYGYTF.